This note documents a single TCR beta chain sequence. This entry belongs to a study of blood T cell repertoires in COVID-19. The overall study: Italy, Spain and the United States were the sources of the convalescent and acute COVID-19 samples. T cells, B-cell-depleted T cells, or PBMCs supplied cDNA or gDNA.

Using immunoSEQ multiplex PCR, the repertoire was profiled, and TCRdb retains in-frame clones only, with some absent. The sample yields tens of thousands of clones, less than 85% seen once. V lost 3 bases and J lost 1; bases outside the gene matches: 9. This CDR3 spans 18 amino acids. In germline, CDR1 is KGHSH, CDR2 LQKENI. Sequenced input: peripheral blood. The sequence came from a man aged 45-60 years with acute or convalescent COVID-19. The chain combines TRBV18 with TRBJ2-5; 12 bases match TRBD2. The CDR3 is CASSPSPGTSGLQETQYF. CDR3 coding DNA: TGTGCCAGCTCACCTTCCCCGGGGACTAGCGGGCTCCAAGAGACCCAGTACTTC.